The 9 T cell receptor beta chains below come from one sample, sequenced in a study of blood T cell repertoires in COVID-19. Sequencing was performed with immunoSEQ multiplex PCR; in TCRdb, only in-frame clones are kept and a portion is missing. The table lists about 260,000 clones, 88% of them singletons. Source material: PBMCs or T cells enriched from blood (not recorded which). The receptors shown here come from a woman aged 45 to 65 who had recovered from COVID-19.

CDR3 region: CASSKLQGLGETQYF. Written as DNA, the CDR3 is TGTGCCAGCAGCAAACTACAGGGTTTGGGAGAGACCCAGTACTTC. This sequence joins TRBV7-9 and TRBJ2-5, with a possible D match to TRBD1 (6 bases). This CDR3 has 15 amino acids. Germline assignment: CDR1 SEHNR and CDR2 FQNEAQ (reference sequence). V lost 5 bases and J 4 bases, leaving 17 bases between the germline ends.

The chain is built from TRBV24-1 and TRBJ2-1; D gene uncertain. Germline V CDR1 and CDR2: KGHDR, SFDVKD. This CDR3 has 13 amino acids. V lost 3 bases, J lost 5 bases, and 7 bases lay in between. The CDR3 DNA reads TGTGCCACCAGTGATAAACAACACAATGAGCAGTTCTTC. Protein sequence: CATSDKQHNEQFF.

The J gene is TRBJ2-1, the V gene TRBV28; 7 bases map to TRBD2. The CDR3 consists of 13 residues. V was pared by 9 bases and J by 2 bases, with 4 bases of the junction left unmatched. The V gene's germline CDR1 is MDHEN and CDR2 SYDVKM. The CDR3 DNA sequence: TGTGCCAGTGGCGGGGGAACCTACAATGAGCAGTTCTTC. Translating gives CASGGGTYNEQFF.

CDR3 sequence (DNA): TGTGCCAGCAGTATGGACAGGGGGCAATCACCCCTCCACTTT. This sequence encodes CASSMDRGQSPLHF. The rearrangement links TRBV6-5 to TRBJ1-6; the match to TRBD1 covers 11 bases. Germline loops: CDR1 MNHEY, CDR2 SVGAGI. The J segment lost 10 bases and the V segment lost 5 bases, leaving 4 bases of the junction unmatched. This CDR3 spans 14 amino acids.

This clone was picked up many times. The V gene is TRBV11-2, the J gene TRBJ2-7; 8 bases are shared with TRBD1. Losses at the gene ends were 1 base for V and 4 bases for J; bases not matched to a gene: 6. Germline V gives CDR1 SGHAT, CDR2 FQNNGV. The CDR3 covers 15 residues. The CDR3 reads CASSLVFGQGYEQYF. The CDR3 DNA reads as TGTGCCAGCAGCTTAGTGTTTGGACAGGGTTACGAGCAGTACTTC.

The chain recombines TRBV7-6 with TRBJ2-3; TRBD2 agrees at 7 bases. CDR3 size: 16 residues. Trimming removed 2 bases from V and 2 bases from J; junction bases left unmatched: 7. Germline values: CDR1 SGHVS, CDR2 FNYEAQ. The CDR3 DNA is TGTGCCAGCAGCTTATTTGTCGGGGGGACCACAGATACGCAGTATTTT. It translates to CASSLFVGGTTDTQYF.

The V call is TRBV9, the J call TRBJ2-1; TRBD2 matches 13 bases. V shed 3 bases and J 5 bases; nucleotides not matched to a gene: 5. The CDR3 is 16 residues long. CDR1 is SGDLS, CDR2 YYNGEE, per germline. The DNA of the CDR3 is TGTGCCAGCAGCGGCTCCGGGACTAGCGGGAACAATGAGCAGTTCTTC. It yields the protein CASSGSGTSGNNEQFF.

V and J are TRBV2 and TRBJ2-3; 11 bases match TRBD2. The CDR3 has 13 residues. V shed 4 bases and J 7 bases; nucleotides not matched to a gene: 1. Germline assignment: CDR1 SNHLY and CDR2 FYNNEI. The CDR3 DNA sequence: TGTGCCAGCAGTGCTAGCGGGGGGAATACGCAGTATTTT. Amino acids: CASSASGGNTQYF.

The rearrangement uses TRBV28 and TRBJ1-2; D gene unclear. V gave up 3 bases and J gave up 1 base, with 9 bases separating them. Germline V gene lookup returns CDR1 MDHEN and CDR2 SYDVKM. There are 14 residues in the CDR3. CDR3 amino acids: CASSLLGVNYGYTF. CDR3 nucleotide sequence: TGTGCCAGCAGTTTGCTCGGGGTTAACTATGGCTACACCTTC.